The source of this T cell receptor (beta chain) is a study of blood T cell repertoires in COVID-19. Between the trimmed V and J ends, which lost 0 bases and 5 bases, there was a span of 13 bases. The CDR3 runs to 15 residues. Germline lookup yields CDR1 LGHDT and CDR2 YNNKEL (reference sequence). TCRdb keeps only in-frame clones here, not all; method: immunoSEQ multiplex PCR. The sample consists of 140,000 to 150,000 clones, roughly four fifths of them appearing once. The chain links TRBV3-1 (or the pseudogene TRBV3-2) to TRBJ2-5; D is uncertain. This clonotype was sampled from a human donor with acute or convalescent COVID-19. The donor label of this sample is uncertain. Sequencing was performed on peripheral blood. The CDR3 loop reads CASSQDSRRAETQYF. CDR3 bases: TGTGCCAGCAGCCAAGATTCCAGGCGCGCGGAGACCCAGTACTTC.